The entry below describes one T cell receptor beta chain. Antigen: not known. Germline values: CDR1 SGDLS, CDR2 YYNGEE. Trimming took off 4 bases at V and 0 bases at J, with 12 bases between the two ends. The CDR3 consists of 15 residues. This sample is part of a study of CD8+ T cells in alopecia areata. Overall study: Oral tofacitinib, 5 to 10 mg twice daily, was given in an open-label trial. The study gave tofacitinib for 6 to 18 months, then 6 months off drug. General study findings and limits: Across lesional scalp, and particularly alopecia totalis/universalis, clonality surpassed that of normal scalp. Between patients, shared TCR sequences were less clear than in mice. This was possibly due in part to HLA diversity in the patient population.

Extraction of RNA preceded its reverse transcription into cDNA, which served as the sequencing template. Only in-frame clones appear in the TCRdb table, and some are missing; sequencing was by immunoSEQ multiplex PCR. The table lists roughly 250,000 clones, roughly two thirds of them singletons. This material consisted of CD4+ T cells sorted from blood, taken at week 0. V usage is TRBV9 and J usage is TRBJ2-3, with D possibly matching TRBD2 (5 bases). The receptor was isolated from a human donor with alopecia areata. The CDR3 reads CASSLVGSSTDTQYF. The DNA of the CDR3 is TGTGCCAGCAGCTTAGTAGGGAGTAGCACAGATACGCAGTATTTT.